This T cell receptor beta chain stems from a study of CD8+CD57+ T cells in acquired aplastic anemia. At the level of the study: The DNA of sorted CD4+ and CD8+ cells averaged roughly 3.2 ug. Regarding the study as a whole: Fewer than 35 shared CD8+ CDR3s appeared highly expressed within patients' immunodominant clones. Patients and controls were not found to differ significantly in CD8+ Simpson's diversity.

The V end was cut by 1 base, the J end by 5 bases, with 15 bases between. There are 15 residues in the CDR3. CDR1 is KGHSH and CDR2 is LQKENI in the germline V gene. The sequenced patients had an expansion of CD8+CD57+ cells seen by flow cytometry. The patients all had a severe acquired aplastic anemia diagnosis. The template used for profiling TCR beta VDJ and CDR3 was genomic DNA. TCRdb processed the reads anew with MiXCR; each CDR3 protein has one entry. The repertoire holds approximately 190,000 distinct CDR3 sequences, with 48% as singletons. With regard to this clonotype: Its antigen is still unknown.

The receptor comes from a human donor with aplastic anemia. The chain joins TRBV18 to TRBJ2-7; D call uncertain. Sample: sorted CD4+, CD8+, or CD8+CD57+ T cells (not recorded which) from PBMCs. The CDR3 sequence is CASSPLTASVHEQYF. DNA of the CDR3: TGTGCCAGCTCACCACTAACAGCGTCCGTCCACGAGCAGTACTTC.